The 30 T cell receptor beta chains reported below all come from one sample, sequenced in a study of identical twins (dated by TCRdb to 2016 to 2017). The library was made by 5' RACE. Sequencing relied on an Illumina HiSeq 2000. TCRdb applied fastp at Q25 and MiXCR to the public reads, then kept only in-frame beta chains. Rows with one shared CDR3 protein collapse into an entry with the most common genes and DNA. This sample lists hundreds of thousands of distinct CDR3 sequences; 21% were detected once. Clones ranked in the top ten supply approximately 4.5% of the sample. The same sample was also studied in work on T cells expressing NK-cell markers.

The specimen sequenced was PBMCs. Receptors originate from a woman under 30 in good health.

This clonotype was counted between two and nine times. This chain links TRBV27 with TRBJ1-1; D might be TRBD1 (6 bases). V was shortened by 1 base and J by 3 bases, with 9 bases between the two germline ends. This CDR3 is built from 14 residues. Germline V gene data show CDR1 as MNHEY and CDR2 as SMNVEV (reference sequence). The CDR3 DNA sequence: TGTGCCAGCAGTTTATGGAACAGGGACACTGAAGCTTTCTTT. It is translated as CASSLWNRDTEAFF.

This clonotype was detected only a few times. The chain employs TRBV18 and TRBJ2-3; D call uncertain. The CDR3 is 12 amino acids. From germline, CDR1 is KGHSH and CDR2 LQKENI. V lost 5 bases to trimming and J lost 4 bases, with 7 bases between them. The CDR3 is CASSDRADTQYF. In DNA form, the CDR3 reads TGTGCCAGCTCAGACCGGGCAGATACGCAGTATTTT.

The chain uses TRBV7-2 and TRBJ2-7, with 8 bases matching TRBD2. Looked up from germline, CDR1 is SGHTA and CDR2 is FQGNSA. The CDR3 is 15 residues long. V trimming: 5 bases; J trimming: 7 bases; junction bases outside the gene matches: 13. The CDR3 protein is CASSPRIAGSLEQYF. The CDR3 DNA follows: TGTGCCAGCAGCCCACGTATAGCGGGGTCATTAGAGCAGTACTTC.

This clonotype has a count of ten or more. This chain links TRBV10-3 with TRBJ2-3, with 9 nucleotides matching TRBD2. V trimming: 0 bases; J trimming: 4 bases; junction bases outside the gene matches: 2. Germline loops: CDR1 ENHRY, CDR2 SYGVKD. The CDR3 loop spans 15 amino acids. The CDR3 sequence is CAISESSGSADTQYF. Written as DNA, the CDR3 is TGTGCCATCAGTGAGTCTAGCGGGAGCGCAGATACGCAGTATTTT.

The chain carries TRBV20-1 and TRBJ1-2; 8 nucleotides line up with TRBD1. CDR3 length equals 13 residues. The trim removed 6 bases at V and 1 base at J, leaving 4 bases unmatched. Germline CDR1 reads DFQATT; CDR2 reads SNEGSKA (reference sequence). CDR3 loop: CSARTGNNYGYTF. As DNA, the CDR3 is TGCAGTGCCCGGACAGGGAATAACTATGGCTACACCTTC.

The CDR3 DNA sequence: TGTGCCATCAGGGGGACAGGGGAGGCTGAAGCTTTCTTT. Translating it yields CAIRGTGEAEAFF. The chain has TRBV10-3 and TRBJ1-1; 10 positions match TRBD1. With V trimmed by 6 bases and J by 6 bases, 4 bases remained unmatched. The CDR3 extends over 13 amino acids. Germline V gene lookup returns CDR1 ENHRY and CDR2 SYGVKD.

The chain carries TRBV20-1 and TRBJ2-1; 11 bases map to TRBD2. Trimming took 6 bases from V and 6 from J; bases not matched to a gene: 10. The CDR3 consists of 15 residues. Germline V gene sequence: CDR1 DFQATT, CDR2 SNEGSKA (reference sequence). CDR3 DNA sequence: TGCAGTGCCCCTATACTAGCGGGAGAACGCAATGAGCAGTTCTTC. This sequence encodes CSAPILAGERNEQFF.

The rearrangement joins TRBV24-1 to TRBJ2-3; D could derive from TRBD1 or TRBD2 (5 bases each). V was trimmed by 3 bases and J by 7 bases, leaving 13 bases between them. CDR1 and CDR2 from the germline V gene are KGHDR and SFDVKD. This CDR3 contains 14 residues. CDR3 DNA: TGTGCCACCAGTGATCCGGGACGGTGGAATACGCAGTATTTT. Amino acid sequence: CATSDPGRWNTQYF.

V gene TRBV6-6 combines with J gene TRBJ1-2, with TRBD1 matching over 10 bases. With 10 bases clipped from V and 7 bases from J, the junction kept 6 bases outside the gene matches. The CDR3 spans 12 residues. Looked up from germline, CDR1 is MNHNY and CDR2 is SVGAGI (reference sequence). The CDR3 reads CATSRDRGGYTF. The CDR3 DNA is TGTGCCACCAGCCGGGACAGGGGTGGCTACACCTTC.

This clonotype was seen many times. The CDR3, as DNA: TGCAGTGTCCGACAGGGGAGTGAGGAGACCCAGTACTTC. Translation: CSVRQGSEETQYF. The rearrangement links TRBV20-1 to TRBJ2-5; TRBD1 matches at 8 bases. The V segment lost 7 bases and the J segment 5 bases; nucleotides outside the gene matches: 9. CDR1 DFQATT and CDR2 SNEGSKA come from the germline V gene (reference sequence). This CDR3 is 13 amino acids long.

The V gene is TRBV20-1, the J gene TRBJ2-5; 7 positions agree with TRBD2. This CDR3 has 17 residues. The germline CDR1 and CDR2 sequences are DFQATT and SNEGSKA (reference sequence). J was trimmed by 0 bases and V by 3 bases; bases with no gene match: 13. The CDR3 nucleotides are TGCAGTGCTAGTTCCCAGGCGCTAGCGGAGAACCAAGAGACCCAGTACTTC. Protein product: CSASSQALAENQETQYF.

This clonotype came up a few times. The rearrangement joins TRBV12-3 or TRBV12-4 to TRBJ2-5; no clear D. This CDR3 is built from 12 residues. Trimming pared 9 bases from V and 1 base from J, leaving 9 bases between. The CDR3 bases are TGTGCCAGTCTCGGACCCCAAGAGACCCAGTACTTC. Amino acids: CASLGPQETQYF.

This clonotype was picked up a small number of times. Here the CDR3 reads CSASPAKGPDTQYF. CDR3 sequence (DNA): TGCAGTGCTAGTCCCGCGAAGGGCCCAGATACGCAGTATTTT. The genes are TRBV20-1 and TRBJ2-3; no definite D call. CDR1 is DFQATT, CDR2 SNEGSKA, per germline (reference sequence). The CDR3 totals 14 residues. The V end lost 3 bases, the J end lost 4 bases, and 14 bases lay between the germline ends.

The rearrangement uses TRBV7-9 and TRBJ2-7, with a possible D match to TRBD1 (6 bases). Germline lookup yields CDR1 SEHNR and CDR2 FQNEAQ (reference sequence). The CDR3 runs to 15 residues. V dropped 4 bases and J dropped 3 bases, with 16 bases sitting between them. The CDR3 coding sequence is TGTGCCAGCAGCTCCCGGGGACAAGAAGTCTACGAGCAGTACTTC. Protein: CASSSRGQEVYEQYF.

The chain uses TRBV7-2 and TRBJ2-3; the match to TRBD2 covers 8 bases. Trimming took 4 bases from V and 2 from J; bases not matched to a gene: 5. Germline V gene lookup returns CDR1 SGHTA and CDR2 FQGNSA. This CDR3 region has 15 residues. For the CDR3, the DNA is TGTACCAGCAGCTACGGGAGGGCCATCACAGATACGCAGTATTTT. It translates to CTSSYGRAITDTQYF.

The chain is built from TRBV2 and TRBJ1-1; D gene unclear. CDR1 SNHLY and CDR2 FYNNEI come from the germline V gene. V shed 4 bases and J shed 0 bases, with 9 bases lying between them. This CDR3 has 14 residues. The CDR3 sequence: CASSVYGLNTEAFF. The CDR3 bases are TGTGCCAGCAGTGTTTACGGTTTGAACACTGAAGCTTTCTTT.

This clonotype was seen a handful of times. The genes are TRBV12-3 or TRBV12-4 and TRBJ2-7; weak D call: TRBD1 (5 bases). Trimming removed 6 bases from V and 5 bases from J, with 17 bases in between. This CDR3 comprises 14 residues. Here the CDR3 reads CASSRATASDEQYF. The CDR3 DNA reads TGTGCCAGCAGCCGAGCGACAGCTTCCGACGAGCAGTACTTC.

The sample holds many counts of this clonotype. The V gene is TRBV30, the J gene TRBJ2-6; no definite D call. There are 16 residues in the CDR3. Between the trimmed V and J ends, which lost 2 bases and 0 bases, there was a span of 11 bases. CDR1 and CDR2 from the germline V gene are GTSNPN and SVGIG (reference sequence). CDR3 sequence (DNA): TGTGCCTGGAGTCCGCTCAGGCTCTCTGGGGCCAACGTCCTGACTTTC. It translates to CAWSPLRLSGANVLTF. The full variable domain, completed using reference TRBV30 and TRBJ2-6, is SQTIHQWPATLVQPVGSPLSLECTVEGTSNPNLYWYRQAAGRGLQLLFYSVGIGQISSEVPQNLSASRPQDRQFILSSKKLLLSDSGFYLCAWSPLRLSGANVLTFGAGSRLTVL.

This clonotype was detected only a few times. V is TRBV11-2 and J is TRBJ2-3; no clear D. The CDR3 runs to 18 residues. Between the trimmed V and J ends, which lost 1 base and 1 base, there was a span of 18 bases. CDR1 is SGHAT and CDR2 is FQNNGV in the germline V gene. The CDR3 DNA is TGTGCCAGCAGCTTAGGCGGAGATCTCACTCGGGGCACAGATACGCAGTATTTT. It is translated as CASSLGGDLTRGTDTQYF.

The chain uses TRBV20-1 and TRBJ2-3, with a possible D match to TRBD2 (6 bases). CDR3 size: 15 residues. Between the trimmed V and J ends, which lost 3 bases and 2 bases, there was a span of 15 bases. The germline V gene encodes CDR1 DFQATT and CDR2 SNEGSKA (reference sequence). The CDR3 here is CSASRRAGDTDTQYF. For the CDR3, the DNA is TGCAGTGCTAGTCGGCGAGCGGGTGACACAGATACGCAGTATTTT.

This clonotype was counted a few times. The chain carries TRBV12-3 or TRBV12-4 and TRBJ2-1; perhaps TRBD1 as D (6 bases). The CDR3 extends over 11 amino acids. Trimming shortened V by 5 bases and J by 9 bases, and 8 bases separated the two germline ends. The CDR3 DNA follows: TGTGCCAGCAGTGAAGGGGGTGAGCAGTTCTTC. This codes for CASSEGGEQFF.

In its sample, this clonotype was seen many times. The chain has TRBV7-9 and TRBJ1-2; D is uncertain. With 1 base removed from V and 8 bases from J, the gap between germline ends came to 5 bases. Germline V gives CDR1 SEHNR, CDR2 FQNEAQ (reference sequence). This CDR3 spans 11 amino acids. The CDR3 region is CASSLERGYTF. The DNA of the CDR3 is TGTGCCAGCAGCTTAGAAAGGGGCTACACCTTC.

The chain joins TRBV7-2 to TRBJ2-3, with TRBD2 identical over 7 bases. Germline V lookup: CDR1 SGHTA, CDR2 FQGNSA. The CDR3 is 16 amino acids. J gave up 0 bases and V 6 bases, and 9 bases lay outside the gene matches. CDR3 residues: CASRIRAGVSTDTQYF. The CDR3 DNA is TGTGCCAGCAGGATCCGGGCGGGAGTGAGCACAGATACGCAGTATTTT.

The chain carries TRBV5-6 and TRBJ2-4, with no clear D. V was clipped by 3 bases and J by 5 bases, with 3 bases between them. The CDR3 length is 11 residues. The germline CDR1 and CDR2 sequences are SGHDT and YYEEEE. The DNA of the CDR3 is TGTGCCAGCAGCTGGGAAAACATTCAGTACTTC. It specifies CASSWENIQYF.

The chain carries TRBV4-1 and TRBJ2-7; D may be TRBD2 (6 bases). Germline values: CDR1 MGHRA, CDR2 YSYEKL. Trimming shortened V by 1 base and J by 3 bases, and 10 bases separated the two germline ends. The CDR3 covers 14 residues. CDR3 sequence reads: CASSQVGGNYEQYF. In DNA form, the CDR3 reads TGCGCCAGCAGCCAAGTCGGGGGAAACTACGAGCAGTACTTC.

The chain recombines TRBV7-2 with TRBJ2-1; no clear D. The CDR3 contains 15 residues. The ends were cut back, 7 bases at V and 0 bases at J, with 13 bases in the middle. Germline-derived CDR1 and CDR2 are SGHTA and FQGNSA. The CDR3 is CASNRQAFSYNEQFF. The CDR3 nucleotides are TGTGCCAGCAATCGTCAAGCCTTCTCCTACAATGAGCAGTTCTTC.

This clonotype was picked up many times. The chain uses TRBV19 and TRBJ1-5; a possible D gene is TRBD1 (6 bases). Germline CDR1 and CDR2: LNHDA and SQIVND (reference sequence). The CDR3 has 13 residues. The V end was cut by 6 bases, the J end by 3 bases, with 9 bases between. The CDR3 DNA reads as TGTGCCAGTAGGGACAGCCCCAATCAGCCCCAGCATTTT. Its protein product is CASRDSPNQPQHF.

This clonotype showed up just a few times. The chain is built from TRBV11-2 and TRBJ2-3; D is unresolved. Trimming left V 6 bases short and J 7 bases short, with 5 bases between. CDR3 length: 10 residues. The V gene's germline CDR1 is SGHAT and CDR2 FQNNGV. The CDR3 region is CASRLHTQYF. DNA for the CDR3: TGTGCCAGCAGGCTTCATACGCAGTATTTT.

This clonotype showed up just a few times. The chain joins TRBV20-1 to TRBJ2-1; the match to TRBD2 covers 11 bases. The germline CDR1 and CDR2 sequences are DFQATT and SNEGSKA (reference sequence). Trimming removed 5 bases from V and 2 bases from J; junction bases left unmatched: 11. CDR3 length: 17 residues. CDR3 in amino acids: CSALGLTSGTTYNEQFF. The CDR3 DNA is TGCAGTGCTTTGGGGCTGACTAGCGGGACGACCTACAATGAGCAGTTCTTC.

This clonotype was picked up a small number of times. This sequence joins TRBV20-1 and TRBJ2-5; 8 bases match TRBD2. Trimming cost V 7 bases and J 3 bases; bases outside gene matches: 7. The CDR3 is made up of 13 amino acids. Germline values: CDR1 DFQATT, CDR2 SNEGSKA (reference sequence). CDR3 sequence (DNA): TGCAGTGTAGAACCGGGACTAGAAGAGACCCAGTACTTC. Amino acid sequence: CSVEPGLEETQYF.